These T cell receptor beta chains were read from a single sample in a study of cytomegalovirus exposure and HLA in healthy donors. The table came from immunoSEQ multiplex PCR; TCRdb's copy has only in-frame clones and leaves some out. The sample totals about 140,000 clones. Sequences were obtained from PBMCs. The receptor set was obtained from a woman aged 18-35 years in good health and CMV-seronegative. The CDR3 runs from the conserved cysteine through the conserved F or W.

j_call v_call cdr3_aa
TRBJ2-3 TRBV6-5 CASSQSPGTQYF
TRBJ2-7 TRBV6-6 CASQGGVAREQYF
TRBJ2-3 TRBV2 CASTTGYTDTQYF
TRBJ1-1 TRBV7-2 CASSQRMGGSNTEAFF
TRBJ2-3 TRBV6-6 CAIGYLTDTQYF
TRBJ2-2 TRBV7-9 CASSLTRAGYRNTGELFF
TRBJ2-7 TRBV6-1 CASSRQGTYEQYF
TRBJ1-1 TRBV5-5 CASSLLDWGQENTEAFF
TRBJ2-1 TRBV7-6 CASSLKTGNEQFF
TRBJ1-2 TRBV11-3 CASSLDSGTGGYGYTF
TRBJ2-2 TRBV2 CASSWTVNTGELFF
TRBJ1-5 TRBV12-5 CASGGGTGYQPQHF
TRBJ2-3 TRBV25-1 CASNPTSGSNADTQYF
TRBJ1-1 TRBV9 CASSVGAGLGTEAFF
TRBJ2-3 TRBV5-6 CASSFVLAGNTDTQYF
TRBJ2-3 TRBV29-1 CSVEDPERYTDTQYF
TRBJ2-7 TRBV19 CASSPRTSGRLDEQYF
TRBJ2-3 TRBV28 CASVATSTDTQYF
TRBJ1-5 TRBV19 CASSFRGNQPQHF
TRBJ1-2 TRBV30 CAWSYLANYGYTF
TRBJ1-4 TRBV6-1 CASSVRRANEKLFF
TRBJ1-2 TRBV19 CASSLGTGQSSYGYTF
TRBJ2-2 TRBV11-3 CASSLDPTAGMSTGELFF
TRBJ1-1 TRBV7-6 CASSSTVNTEAFF
TRBJ2-2 TRBV11-2 CASSPTRQGAGTGELFF
TRBJ1-4 TRBV19 CATSPGQANEKLFF
TRBJ1-1 TRBV29-1 CSVEVGSASAKAFF
TRBJ2-1 TRBV6-1 CASSEATSGSRDEQFF
TRBJ2-3 TRBV19 CASSEGSTDTQYF
TRBJ1-1 TRBV6-6 CASSYSNADSEAFF
TRBJ1-1 TRBV6-5 CATRQGNGDTEAFF
TRBJ1-1 TRBV6-5 CASSRQGLNTEAFF
TRBJ2-2 TRBV30 CAWSVGPGELFF
TRBJ2-4 TRBV30 CAWRTGGGLDIQYF
TRBJ2-5 TRBV7-9 CASSWAETQYF
TRBJ1-1 TRBV6-5 CATRQGQNTEAFF
TRBJ2-7 TRBV6-1 CASSRGQAGEQYF
TRBJ2-2 TRBV7-2 CASSPDYANTGELFF
TRBJ1-1 TRBV29-1 CSVTGDTEAFF
TRBJ2-2 TRBV4-2 CASSQGAEGAELFF
TRBJ2-7 TRBV10-2 CASSDRRKTYEQYF
TRBJ1-4 TRBV5-1 CASSLQGADEKLFF
TRBJ2-1 TRBV5-1 CASSTGTSGRARGSYNEQFF
TRBJ2-1 TRBV11-3 CASSLEASGRNEQFF
TRBJ1-2 TRBV5-6 CASSLGPEPNYGYTF
TRBJ2-7 TRBV10-1 CASSDEGAGEQYF
TRBJ2-7 TRBV5-4 CASSNLAGGTYEQYF
TRBJ1-4 TRBV5-1 CASSLRERTGYNNEKLFF
TRBJ1-3 TRBV2 CASSKIGQGPGNTIYF
TRBJ2-3 TRBV11-2 CASSSMAGDTQYF